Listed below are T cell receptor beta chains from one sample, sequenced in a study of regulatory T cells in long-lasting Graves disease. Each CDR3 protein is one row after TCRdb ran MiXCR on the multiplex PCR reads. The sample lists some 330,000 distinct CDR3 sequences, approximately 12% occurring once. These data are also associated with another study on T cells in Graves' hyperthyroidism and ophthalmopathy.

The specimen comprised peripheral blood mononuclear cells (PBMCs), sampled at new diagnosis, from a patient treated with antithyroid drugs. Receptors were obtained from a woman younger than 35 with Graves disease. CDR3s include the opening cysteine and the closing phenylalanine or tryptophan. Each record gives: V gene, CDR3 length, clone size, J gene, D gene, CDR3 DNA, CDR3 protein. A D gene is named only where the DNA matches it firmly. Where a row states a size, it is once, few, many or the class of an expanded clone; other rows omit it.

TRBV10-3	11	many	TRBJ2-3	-	TGTGCCATCAGTGAGTCGGATACGCAGTATTTT	CAISESDTQYF
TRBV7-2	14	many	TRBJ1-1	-	TGTGCCAGCAAGCGGGGACACCTGAACACTGAAGCTTTCTTT	CASKRGHLNTEAFF
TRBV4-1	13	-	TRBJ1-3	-	TGCGCCAGCAGCCAGAGATCTGGAAACACCATATATTTT	CASSQRSGNTIYF
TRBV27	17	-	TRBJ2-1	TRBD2	TGTGCCAGCAGTTCTAGACTAGCGGGAGTTATGTACAATGAGCAGTTCTTC	CASSSRLAGVMYNEQFF
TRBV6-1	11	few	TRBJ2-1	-	TGTGCCAGCAGCCAGGCCAAGGAGCAGTTCTTC	CASSQAKEQFF
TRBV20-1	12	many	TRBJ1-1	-	TGCGGATTGAAGCGCAGGAACACTGAAGCTTTCTTT	CGLKRRNTEAFF
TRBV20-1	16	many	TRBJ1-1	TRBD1	TGCAGTGCTAGAGTGGGAACTGACAGGGAGGGCACTGAAGCTTTCTTT	CSARVGTDREGTEAFF
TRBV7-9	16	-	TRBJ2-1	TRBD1	TGTGCCAGCAGCTTATGGACAGGTTGGAAGTACAATGAGCAGTTCTTC	CASSLWTGWKYNEQFF
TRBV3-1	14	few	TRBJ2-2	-	TGTGCCAGCAGCCAAGGGAGGAACACCGGGGAGCTGTTTTTT	CASSQGRNTGELFF
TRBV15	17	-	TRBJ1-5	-	TGTGCCACCAGCACTATACAGGGATTTACTGGCAATCAGCCCCAGCATTTT	CATSTIQGFTGNQPQHF
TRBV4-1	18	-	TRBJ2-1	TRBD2	TGCGCCAGCAGCCAAGTATCGATAGGGCTAGCGGGAGCCAATGAGCAGTTCTTC	CASSQVSIGLAGANEQFF
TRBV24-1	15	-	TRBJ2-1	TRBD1	TGTGCCACCAGTGATTGGGACAGGGGGCGGAATGAGCAGTTCTTC	CATSDWDRGRNEQFF
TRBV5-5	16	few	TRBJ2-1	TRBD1	TGTGCCAGCAGCTTCGCCAGGGGGCCTTCCTACAATGAGCAGTTCTTC	CASSFARGPSYNEQFF
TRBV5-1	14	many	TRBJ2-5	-	TGCGCCAGCACGCTACTTCAGGGGGGAGAGACCCAGTACTTC	CASTLLQGGETQYF
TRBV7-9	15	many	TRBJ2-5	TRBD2	TGTGCCAGCAGCTTAGATGGGGGGGTCCAAGAGACCCAGTACTTC	CASSLDGGVQETQYF
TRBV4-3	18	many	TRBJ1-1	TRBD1	TGCGCCAGCAGCCTCCGAAGGTCTGGGGGGACAGGGAACACTGAAGCTTTCTTT	CASSLRRSGGTGNTEAFF
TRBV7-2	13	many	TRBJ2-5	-	TGTGCCAGCAGCTTAAAGTACCAAGAGACCCAGTACTTC	CASSLKYQETQYF
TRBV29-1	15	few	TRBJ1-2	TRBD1	TGCAGCGTTACCCGCGGACAGGGGGGAGGCTATGGCTACACCTTC	CSVTRGQGGGYGYTF
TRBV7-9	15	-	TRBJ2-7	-	TGTGCCAGCAGCTCCGACAGGTTGAGGTCCTACGAGCAGTACTTC	CASSSDRLRSYEQYF
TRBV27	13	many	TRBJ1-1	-	TGTGCCAGCAGCCTTACGAGACAGGATATAGCTTTCTTT	CASSLTRQDIAFF
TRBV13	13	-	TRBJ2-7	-	TGTGCCAGCAGCTCTGGGGGAATAAATGAGCAGTACTTC	CASSSGGINEQYF
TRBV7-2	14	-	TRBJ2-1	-	TGTGCCAGCAGCTTAGGTATAGGGTCCGGTGAGCAGTTCTTC	CASSLGIGSGEQFF
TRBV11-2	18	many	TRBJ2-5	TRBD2	TGTGCCAGCAGCTTAGATCCCCTACTAGCGGGAGGATGGGAGACCCAGTACTTC	CASSLDPLLAGGWETQYF
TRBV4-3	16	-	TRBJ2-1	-	TGCGCCAGCAGCCTTAGGACAGCCAGCTCCTACAATGAGCAGTTCTTC	CASSLRTASSYNEQFF
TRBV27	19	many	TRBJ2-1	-	TGTGCCAGCAGTTTATACAGGCGGCGGGGACGCAACTCCTACAATGAGCAGTTCTTC	CASSLYRRRGRNSYNEQFF
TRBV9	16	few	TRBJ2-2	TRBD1	TGTGCCAGCAGCGCGGGACAGGTAACGAACACCGGGGAGCTGTTTTTT	CASSAGQVTNTGELFF
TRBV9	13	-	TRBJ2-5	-	TGTGCCAGCAGCTCAGGGGGGAAAGAGACCCAGTACTTC	CASSSGGKETQYF
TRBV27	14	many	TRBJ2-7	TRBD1	TGTGCCAGCAGTTTTTCCGGGACAGGGGACGAGCAGTACTTC	CASSFSGTGDEQYF
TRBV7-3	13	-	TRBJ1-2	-	TGTGCCAGCAGCTTAGGGACGCAAGATGGCTACACCTTC	CASSLGTQDGYTF
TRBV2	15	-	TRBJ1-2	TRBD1	TGTGCCAGCAGTGAATGGGTCAGGGGGCCTGGTTTCTGGACCTTC	CASSEWVRGPGFWTF
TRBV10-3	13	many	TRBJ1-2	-	TGTGCCATCAGTGACATCGTAAACTATGGCTACACCTTC	CAISDIVNYGYTF
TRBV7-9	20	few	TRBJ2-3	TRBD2	TGTGCCAGCAGCTTAAATGGACTAGCGGGGACCCTAGGGGACACAGATACGCAGTATTTT	CASSLNGLAGTLGDTDTQYF
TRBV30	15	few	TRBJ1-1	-	TGTGCCTGGAGTGCTGCCCCCGGGAGCAGGTCTGAAACTTTCTTT	CAWSAAPGSRSETFF
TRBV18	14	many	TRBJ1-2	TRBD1	TGTGCCAGCTCACCCGTGACAGGGGACTATGGCTACACCTTC	CASSPVTGDYGYTF
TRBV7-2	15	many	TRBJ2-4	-	TGTGCCAGCAGCTCCGGCCGAGCAGGGCCGTTGGGGCAGTACTTC	CASSSGRAGPLGQYF
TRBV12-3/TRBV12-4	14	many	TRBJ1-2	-	TGTGCCAGCAAATTGGACAGAGGGAACTATGGCTACACCTTC	CASKLDRGNYGYTF
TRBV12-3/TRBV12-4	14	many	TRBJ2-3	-	TGTGCCAGCAGTGTTGTTTGGGGCACAGATACGCAGTATTTT	CASSVVWGTDTQYF
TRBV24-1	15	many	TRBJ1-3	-	TGTGCCACCAGTGATGCCACCGATGCTGGAAACACCATATATTTT	CATSDATDAGNTIYF